These T cell receptor beta chains were read from a single sample in a study of blood T cell repertoires in COVID-19. Assay used: immunoSEQ multiplex PCR; TCRdb lists only in-frame clones, some missing. The repertoire holds under 100,000 clones, with 81% as singletons. Sequencing was carried out using peripheral blood. The receptors were sampled from a man older than 75 with active or convalescent COVID-19. CDR3s include the opening cysteine and the closing phenylalanine or tryptophan. A D gene is named only where the DNA matches it firmly. Expanded clones are given a class, and other clones once, few, many or no size at all.

cdr3_aa cdr3_nt j_call v_call clone_size d_call
CASSPRGRDNEETQYF TGTGCCAGTAGTCCCCGCGGGAGGGACAATGAAGAGACCCAGTACTTC TRBJ2-5 TRBV19 . TRBD2
CASSLGHVGAEAFF TGTGCCAGCAGCTTAGGTCACGTGGGAGCTGAAGCTTTCTTT TRBJ1-1 TRBV7-6 . .
CASSQERRGPNTEAFF TGCGCCAGCAGCCAAGAGCGAAGGGGGCCCAACACTGAAGCTTTCTTT TRBJ1-1 TRBV4-1 . TRBD1
CSVETPVEGAGAFF TGCAGCGTTGAGACCCCAGTTGAGGGGGCGGGAGCTTTCTTT TRBJ1-1 TRBV29-1 . TRBD1
CASSPTSGKLYEQYF TGTGCCAGCAGTCCGACTAGCGGGAAACTTTACGAGCAGTACTTC TRBJ2-7 TRBV6-1 . TRBD2
CASSRLAGTDTQYF TGCGCCAGCAGCAGACTAGCTGGCACAGATACGCAGTATTTT TRBJ2-3 TRBV5-1 once TRBD2
CASSLDRAREQFF TGTGCCAGCAGCTTAGATCGCGCTAGAGAGCAGTTCTTC TRBJ2-1 TRBV11-2 few .
CASSPARLRTGLYGYTF TGTGCCAGCAGCCCAGCCCGGCTGAGGACAGGGTTATATGGCTACACCTTC TRBJ1-2 TRBV5-6 . TRBD1
CASSWLAGGGTDTQYF TGTGCCAGCAGCTGGCTAGCGGGGGGCGGCACAGATACGCAGTATTTT TRBJ2-3 TRBV5-4 . TRBD2
CASSIARNTEAFF TGTGCCAGTAGTATAGCTCGTAACACTGAAGCTTTCTTT TRBJ1-1 TRBV19 . .
CASSGVYGYTF TGTGCCAGTAGCGGGGTCTATGGCTACACCTTC TRBJ1-2 TRBV19 few .
CASSLGGGTMVSTF TGTGCCAGCAGCTTGGGAGGGGGTACTATGGTTAGCACCTTC TRBJ1-2 TRBV5-4 . .
CASSLRGRREKLFF TGTGCCAGCAGTTTAAGGGGGCGGCGTGAAAAACTGTTTTTT TRBJ1-4 TRBV28 . TRBD1
CASSQGGRGGHEQYF TGTGCCAGCAGCCAAGGAGGGCGGGGGGGCCACGAGCAGTACTTC TRBJ2-7 TRBV3-1/TRBV3-2 few TRBD2
CASSQGTSGGPGFDTQYF TGTGCCAGCAGCCAGGGGACTAGCGGGGGCCCAGGGTTCGATACGCAGTATTTT TRBJ2-3 TRBV4-2 . TRBD2
CASGGGGSPLHF TGTGCCAGCGGAGGGGGGGGTTCACCCCTCCACTTT TRBJ1-6 TRBV6-6 . .
CASSEGYRDYGYTF TGTGCCAGCAGTGAAGGTTACAGGGACTATGGCTACACCTTC TRBJ1-2 TRBV6-1 . .
CASRGGGRGNEQYF TGTGCCAGCCGAGGAGGGGGCAGGGGCAACGAGCAGTACTTC TRBJ2-7 TRBV7-2 few .
CASYVFKGGTEAFF TGTGCCAGCTATGTGTTTAAAGGGGGCACTGAAGCTTTCTTT TRBJ1-1 TRBV2 . .
CASSALQGGTEAFF TGCGCCAGCAGCGCTCTACAAGGGGGCACTGAAGCTTTCTTT TRBJ1-1 TRBV5-1 . .
CASRLLVQETQYF TGTGCCAGCAGACTCCTAGTTCAAGAGACCCAGTACTTC TRBJ2-5 TRBV3-1/TRBV3-2 once .
CASSAELAGADYEQYF TGCGCCAGCAGCGCGGAACTAGCGGGGGCGGACTACGAGCAGTACTTC TRBJ2-7 TRBV5-1 . TRBD2
CASSLRRDYGYTF TGTGCCAGCAGTTTACGGAGAGACTATGGCTACACCTTC TRBJ1-2 TRBV28 . .
CASSENPTGNPYEQYF TGCGCCAGCAGTGAAAACCCGACAGGCAACCCCTACGAGCAGTACTTC TRBJ2-7 TRBV10-1 few .
CASSHSDTQYF TGTGCCAGCAGCCACTCAGATACGCAGTATTTT TRBJ2-3 TRBV3-1/TRBV3-2 . .
CASSWGAGTGNSGNTIYF TGTGCCAGCAGCTGGGGGGCCGGGACAGGGAACTCTGGAAACACCATATATTTT TRBJ1-3 TRBV5-5 few TRBD1
CASSEAPGGGKDTQYF TGTGCCAGCAGTGAAGCCCCCGGCGGGGGGAAAGATACGCAGTATTTT TRBJ2-3 TRBV6-1 . TRBD2
CAWSRQGDQPQHF TGTGCCTGGAGTCGACAGGGGGATCAGCCCCAGCATTTT TRBJ1-5 TRBV30 . TRBD1
CASSLGKGATDTQYF TGTGCTAGCAGCTTAGGGAAGGGGGCCACAGATACGCAGTATTTT TRBJ2-3 TRBV7-7 . TRBD1
CASSIRDRLGYTF TGTGCCAGCAGCATCCGGGACAGGCTGGGCTACACCTTC TRBJ1-2 TRBV5-6 . TRBD1
CASSSPGTEGYGYTF TGTGCCAGCAGTTCCCCCGGGACGGAGGGGTATGGCTACACCTTC TRBJ1-2 TRBV6-5 once .
CAGKRGAARETQYF TGTGCCGGAAAACGGGGGGCCGCGAGGGAGACCCAGTACTTC TRBJ2-5 TRBV6-5 . .
CASSQDLRTVEGEKLFF TGCGCCAGCAGCCAAGATCTGAGAACAGTCGAGGGTGAAAAACTGTTTTTT TRBJ1-4 TRBV4-3 . .
CASSLGRSGTGLSYEQYF TGTGCCAGCAGCTTAGGTCGTTCCGGGACAGGGCTCTCCTACGAGCAGTACTTC TRBJ2-7 TRBV7-8 once TRBD1
CASSQDTGFLYEQYF TGTGCCAGCAGCCAAGACACGGGATTTCTCTACGAGCAGTACTTC TRBJ2-7 TRBV11-3 . .
CATSRGPGQGAMNTEAFF TGTGCCACCAGCAGAGGCCCGGGACAGGGGGCAATGAACACTGAAGCTTTCTTT TRBJ1-1 TRBV15 few TRBD1
CASSRRGRRTYEQYF TGTGCCAGCAGTCGCAGGGGGCGAAGGACCTACGAGCAGTACTTC TRBJ2-7 TRBV28 . TRBD1
CASRRSLAGGPGEQYF TGTGCCAGCAGACGATCACTAGCGGGGGGGCCGGGCGAGCAGTACTTC TRBJ2-7 TRBV28 . TRBD2
CSVEGTSGGYETQYF TGCAGCGTTGAGGGGACTAGCGGGGGGTATGAGACCCAGTACTTC TRBJ2-5 TRBV29-1 . TRBD2
CASSLAGTPSTDTQYF TGCGCCAGCAGCTTGGCGGGGACTCCTAGCACAGATACGCAGTATTTT TRBJ2-3 TRBV5-1 . .
CASSSKRRLTNTGELFF TGTGCCAGCAGCTCAAAGAGGAGGCTAACGAACACCGGGGAGCTGTTTTTT TRBJ2-2 TRBV7-2 . .
CASSQVWGADTQYF TGTGCCAGCAGCCAAGTGTGGGGGGCAGATACGCAGTATTTT TRBJ2-3 TRBV14 . .
CASSERDTAEAFF TGCGCCAGCAGTGAAAGGGACACCGCTGAAGCTTTCTTT TRBJ1-1 TRBV10-2 . .
CASSEEFTGELFF TGTGCCAGCAGCGAGGAGTTCACCGGGGAGCTGTTTTTT TRBJ2-2 TRBV6-5 once .
CASSLGPEIGYTF TGTGCCAGCAGCTTAGGTCCCGAGATTGGCTACACCTTC TRBJ1-2 TRBV11-2 . .
CASSPRQGNTGELFF TGCGCCAGCAGCCCCAGACAGGGGAACACCGGGGAGCTGTTTTTT TRBJ2-2 TRBV5-1 . TRBD1
CASRNAQAGGPYTGELFF TGTGCCAGCAGAAACGCCCAAGCGGGGGGACCCTACACCGGGGAGCTGTTTTTT TRBJ2-2 TRBV7-9 . TRBD2